These 18 T cell receptor beta chains share one sample of origin, sequenced in a study of blood T cell repertoires in COVID-19. Clones were sequenced by immunoSEQ multiplex PCR, and TCRdb holds only the in-frame ones, with some missing. The sample yields approximately 530,000 clones, approximately 88% seen once. The sequencing input was peripheral blood. Source of these receptors: a woman between 45 and 65 years old with COVID-19, enrolled during active disease.

The V and J genes are TRBV5-1 and TRBJ2-7; D is perhaps TRBD1 (6 bases). The V gene's germline CDR1 is SGHRS and CDR2 YFSETQ. The CDR3 contains 11 residues. V was cut by 7 bases and J by 5 bases, with 10 bases left in between. The CDR3 is CASAGENEQYF. For the CDR3, the DNA is TGCGCCAGCGCAGGGGAAAACGAGCAGTACTTC.

The chain has TRBV5-1 and TRBJ2-1, with 8 nucleotides matching TRBD2. Germline lookup yields CDR1 SGHRS and CDR2 YFSETQ. CDR3 size: 17 residues. Germline trimming cut 4 bases from V and 3 bases from J; bases unmatched to any gene: 12. The CDR3 nucleotides read TGCGCCAGCAGCGATCCGGCGGGGGGACAAAGCTACAATGAGCAGTTCTTC. Translating gives CASSDPAGGQSYNEQFF.

The CDR3 DNA reads TGTGCCAGCTCTCGCAGGGGCTACAATGAGCAGTTCTTC. This codes for CASSRRGYNEQFF. The gene calls are TRBV18 and TRBJ2-1, with D perhaps TRBD1 (6 bases). The CDR3 spans 13 residues. V was shortened by 6 bases and J by 3 bases, with 9 bases between the two germline ends. CDR1 is KGHSH, CDR2 LQKENI, per germline.

A single count supports this clone. The chain carries TRBV6-5 and TRBJ2-3; D gene ambiguous. This CDR3 has 15 amino acids. Germline V gene data show CDR1 as MNHEY and CDR2 as SVGAGI. With 2 bases removed from V and 2 bases from J, the gap between germline ends came to 11 bases. This CDR3 reads CASSYATGNTDTQYF. The CDR3 region has the DNA TGTGCCAGCAGTTACGCGACTGGTAACACAGATACGCAGTATTTT.

J is TRBJ1-1 and V is TRBV11-2, with unresolved D. Germline CDR1 and CDR2: SGHAT and FQNNGV. This CDR3 region has 16 residues. Trimming removed 6 bases at V and 3 bases at J, with 20 bases between. CDR3 residues: CASSHRRALLYTEAFF. DNA of the CDR3: TGTGCCAGCAGTCACCGAAGAGCGCTTCTCTACACTGAAGCTTTCTTT.

CDR3 coding DNA: TGCGCCAGCAGCGATTCAGGAGCGGCAAGCACAGATACGCAGTATTTT. As protein: CASSDSGAASTDTQYF. The chain is built from TRBV5-1 and TRBJ2-3; D is perhaps TRBD2 (5 bases). V shed 4 bases and J shed 0 bases, with 15 bases lying between them. CDR1 is SGHRS, CDR2 YFSETQ, per germline. This CDR3 contains 16 residues.

The V call is TRBV30, the J call TRBJ1-1; 10 nucleotides align to TRBD1. The CDR3 is 16 amino acids. Germline loops: CDR1 GTSNPN, CDR2 SVGIG (reference sequence). The J segment lost 1 base and the V segment lost 3 bases, leaving 8 bases of the junction unmatched. The CDR3 loop is CAWSPSWDRGNTEAFF. The CDR3 nucleotides read TGTGCCTGGAGCCCTTCTTGGGACAGGGGGAACACTGAAGCTTTCTTT.

The CDR3 here is CASRETRDRRAKNIQYF. DNA for the CDR3: TGTGCCAGCAGAGAAACCCGGGACAGGAGAGCCAAAAACATTCAGTACTTC. The chain joins TRBV6-1 to TRBJ2-4, with TRBD1 matching 8 bases. The V gene end was trimmed by 6 bases and the J gene end by 0 bases; junction bases not matched to a gene: 10. CDR1 is MNHNS and CDR2 is SASEGT in the germline V gene. The CDR3 has 17 residues.

The rearrangement links TRBV5-1 to TRBJ1-1; possible D gene TRBD1, 5 bases. Germline V gene data show CDR1 as SGHRS and CDR2 as YFSETQ. V was pared by 6 bases and J by 4 bases, with 16 bases between. The CDR3 is 14 amino acids. CDR3 DNA sequence: TGCGCCAGCACAAGAGACAGCTGGAGCACTGAAGCTTTCTTT. Its protein product is CASTRDSWSTEAFF. Supplemented by reference TRBV5-1 and TRBJ1-1, the full variable domain reads KAGVTQTPRYLIKTRGQQVTLSCSPISGHRSVSWYQQTPGQGLQFLFEYFSETQRNKGNFPGRFSGRQFSNSRSEMNVSTLELGDSALYLCASTRDSWSTEAFFGQGTRLTVV.

This chain connects TRBV7-9 to TRBJ2-7; no reliable D call. V was trimmed by 1 base and J by 2 bases, leaving 9 bases between them. The germline V gene has CDR1 SEHNR and CDR2 FQNEAQ (reference sequence). The CDR3 has 14 amino acids. CDR3 protein: CASSLVIQTYEQYF. The CDR3 nucleotides are TGTGCCAGCAGCTTAGTGATCCAGACCTACGAGCAGTACTTC.

The rearrangement uses TRBV9 and TRBJ2-1; 9 nucleotides agree with TRBD2. The CDR3 is 15 amino acids. Germline-derived CDR1 and CDR2 are SGDLS and YYNGEE. Trimming removed 3 bases from V and 5 bases from J; junction bases left unmatched: 6. The CDR3 DNA is TGTGCCAGCAGCGCGCTAGCGGGGTTAAACAATGAGCAGTTCTTC. Protein product: CASSALAGLNNEQFF. The full variable domain, rest sourced from reference TRBV9 and TRBJ2-1, is DSGVTQTPKHLITATGQRVTLRCSPRSGDLSVYWYQQSLDQGLQFLIQYYNGEERAKGNILERFSAQQFPDLHSELNLSSLELGDSALYFCASSALAGLNNEQFFGPGTRLTVL.

The chain has TRBV2 and TRBJ1-5, with 8 bases that match TRBD1. Germline V lookup: CDR1 SNHLY, CDR2 FYNNEI. The CDR3 covers 15 residues. Trimming cost V 1 base and J 4 bases; bases outside gene matches: 3. For the CDR3, the DNA is TGTGCCAGCAGTGAAGTTCGGACAGGGAATCAGCCCCAGCATTTT. It translates to CASSEVRTGNQPQHF.

The genes are TRBV3-1 (or the pseudogene TRBV3-2) and TRBJ2-2, with 7 bases that match TRBD2. This CDR3 is 14 amino acids long. V lost 1 base, J lost 15 bases, and 11 bases stayed unmatched. Germline V gene data show CDR1 as LGHDT and CDR2 as YNNKEL (reference sequence). This chain's CDR3 is CASSQAIGGGEVFF. The CDR3 coding sequence is TGTGCCAGCAGCCAAGCTATCGGTGGGGGGGAAGTGTTTTTT.

The chain combines TRBV28 with TRBJ2-7; maybe TRBD2 (5 bases). V lost 6 bases and J 3 bases, leaving 12 bases between the germline ends. The CDR3 totals 13 residues. Germline values: CDR1 MDHEN, CDR2 SYDVKM. The CDR3 DNA follows: TGTGCCAGCAGGTCAGGACGGGGCTACGAGCAGTACTTC. Amino acids: CASRSGRGYEQYF.

This clone was counted a few times. The chain recombines TRBV6-5 with TRBJ1-5; 7 bases match TRBD1. Germline V CDR1 and CDR2: MNHEY, SVGAGI. The CDR3 contains 12 residues. Trimming cost V 7 bases and J 8 bases; bases outside gene matches: 5. The DNA for the CDR3 is TGTGCCAGCAACGACAGGGAGAAGCCCCAGCATTTT. Translating gives CASNDREKPQHF.

The chain joins TRBV19 to TRBJ2-5, with 9 bases lining up with TRBD1. This CDR3 has 12 residues. Losses at the gene ends were 10 bases for V and 5 bases for J; bases not matched to a gene: 5. Germline-derived CDR1 and CDR2 are LNHDA and SQIVND (reference sequence). CDR3 amino acids: CATTGGTETQYF. The CDR3 DNA reads as TGTGCCACTACAGGGGGCACGGAGACCCAGTACTTC.

V gene TRBV3-1 (or the pseudogene TRBV3-2) combines with J gene TRBJ1-2; the D is unclear. The CDR3 sequence is 14 residues long. Trimming removed 1 base at V and 11 bases at J, with 17 bases between. Germline V gene data show CDR1 as LGHDT and CDR2 as YNNKEL (reference sequence). DNA for the CDR3: TGTGCCAGCAGCCAAGTTCAACGGGAAGTGGGTTACACCTTC. It is translated as CASSQVQREVGYTF.

The V and J genes are TRBV28 and TRBJ1-2; the D is unclear. Germline loops: CDR1 MDHEN, CDR2 SYDVKM. This CDR3 has 13 residues. Trimming shortened V by 7 bases and J by 5 bases, and 14 bases separated the two germline ends. The DNA of the CDR3 is TGTGCCAGCACCTTCGGGAGCGCTTATGGCTACACCTTC. It encodes CASTFGSAYGYTF.